The 23 T cell receptor beta chains below all came from one sample that was sequenced in a study of T cell changes during pregnancy in multiple sclerosis. This table comes from immunoSEQ multiplex PCR, and its TCRdb copy is limited to in-frame clones, with some not included. The top ten clones hold roughly 1.6% of a sample with some 67,000 clones, around 92% of them seen once. This specimen consisted of peripheral blood, obtained after pregnancy. The source of these receptors is a female donor with multiple sclerosis, enrolled in a pregnancy study.

The chain uses TRBV6-6 and TRBJ2-5; 7 nucleotides line up with TRBD1. J was trimmed by 6 bases and V by 5 bases; bases with no gene match: 9. The germline V gene has CDR1 MNHNY and CDR2 SVGAGI (reference sequence). CDR3 size: 14 residues. The CDR3 is CASSRGPRGQTQYF. The CDR3 DNA sequence: TGTGCCAGCAGTCGGGGTCCGAGGGGGCAGACCCAGTACTTC.

V gene TRBV28 combines with J gene TRBJ1-4, with D possibly matching TRBD1 (6 bases). The V and J ends lost 8 bases and 2 bases respectively, with 15 bases between them. The CDR3 runs to 15 residues. The germline V gene has CDR1 MDHEN and CDR2 SYDVKM. CDR3 bases: TGTGCCAGCGTCGGGGGGCGCGGGACTAATGAAAAACTGTTTTTT. It specifies CASVGGRGTNEKLFF.

The chain employs TRBV18 and TRBJ1-3, with 7 bases aligning to TRBD1. CDR1 and CDR2 from the germline V gene are KGHSH and LQKENI. After removal of 2 bases from V and 7 bases from J, the junction contained 11 bases not matched to a gene. The CDR3 runs 16 residues. DNA of the CDR3: TGTGCCAGCTCACCATCTGCCGGACAGGCCAGTAACACCATATATTTT. Protein sequence: CASSPSAGQASNTIYF.

The genes are TRBV5-1 and TRBJ2-7, with D maybe TRBD1 (5 bases). Trimming took off 2 bases at V and 2 bases at J, with 8 bases between the two ends. The length of the CDR3 is 13 residues. Germline V lookup: CDR1 SGHRS, CDR2 YFSETQ. CDR3 sequence: CASSFDRTYEQYF. Written as DNA, the CDR3 is TGCGCCAGCAGCTTTGACAGAACCTACGAGCAGTACTTC.

This chain joins TRBV10-3 and TRBJ2-5, with 7 positions matching TRBD1. CDR3 length: 13 amino acids. CDR1 ENHRY and CDR2 SYGVKD come from the germline V gene. The V segment lost 2 bases and the J segment 7 bases; nucleotides outside the gene matches: 4. The CDR3 DNA is TGTGCCATCAGTGAGGACAGGGTGCCGACCCAGTACTTC. Translating gives CAISEDRVPTQYF.

The chain carries TRBV6-5 and TRBJ1-5, with D unresolved. V was shortened by 5 bases and J by 2 bases, with 13 bases between the two germline ends. CDR1 is MNHEY and CDR2 is SVGAGI in the germline V gene. The length of the CDR3 is 15 residues. As DNA, the CDR3 is TGTGCCAGCAGTAGCACGGGGAACGGCAATCAGCCCCAGCATTTT. Its protein product is CASSSTGNGNQPQHF.

This chain uses TRBV7-8 with TRBJ2-5, with 12 bases that match TRBD2. CDR1 is SGHVS, CDR2 FQNEAQ, per germline. The CDR3 sequence is 15 residues long. Trimming cost V 4 bases and J 4 bases; bases outside gene matches: 4. In DNA form, the CDR3 reads TGTGCCAGCAGCTATCCTAGCGGGAGGGGAGAGACCCAGTACTTC. It translates to CASSYPSGRGETQYF.

This chain connects TRBV10-1 to TRBJ2-5, with D possibly TRBD2 on 5 matching bases. The V and J ends lost 0 bases and 4 bases respectively, with 15 bases between them. The germline gives CDR1 WNHNN, CDR2 SYGVQD (reference sequence). This CDR3 is built from 16 residues. CDR3: CASSESTKGEGETQYF. CDR3 bases: TGCGCCAGCAGTGAGTCGACTAAGGGAGAGGGAGAGACCCAGTACTTC.

This chain links TRBV19 with TRBJ1-2, with D tentatively TRBD1 (5 bases). The CDR3 extends over 14 amino acids. V was shortened by 6 bases and J by 4 bases, with 15 bases between the two germline ends. Germline V CDR1 and CDR2: LNHDA, SQIVND (reference sequence). The CDR3 loop reads CASRTGLEFYGYTF. The CDR3, as DNA: TGTGCCAGTAGAACGGGACTCGAGTTCTATGGCTACACCTTC.

The CDR3 coding sequence is TGTGCCAGCAGCCGACTAGCGGAGCGCACAGATACGCAGTATTTT. Protein sequence: CASSRLAERTDTQYF. This sequence joins TRBV6-5 and TRBJ2-3; 9 bases fit TRBD2. Germline lookup yields CDR1 MNHEY and CDR2 SVGAGI. The V gene end was trimmed by 6 bases and the J gene end by 1 base; junction bases not matched to a gene: 5. This CDR3 has 15 residues.

The chain joins TRBV6-5 to TRBJ2-2; D not certain. Trimming cost V 7 bases and J 5 bases, with 5 bases left between them. The CDR3 sequence is 11 residues long. Germline values: CDR1 MNHEY, CDR2 SVGAGI. CDR3 nucleotides: TGTGCCAGCAAGAGAACCGGGGAGCTGTTTTTT. Amino acid sequence: CASKRTGELFF.

The chain combines TRBV7-2 with TRBJ2-2, with a possible D match to TRBD1 (5 bases). The CDR3 is 15 amino acids. The V end lost 2 bases, the J end lost 9 bases, and 16 bases lay between the germline ends. Germline assignment: CDR1 SGHTA and CDR2 FQGNSA. CDR3 sequence (DNA): TGTGCCAGCAGCTTAAGAACGACAGAACCAAGGGAGCTGTTTTTT. This translates into CASSLRTTEPRELFF.

A remark on this clone: The junction departs from germline at one end; a sequencing error may be responsible. The chain combines TRBV28 with TRBJ2-7; 7 bases agree with TRBD2. The length of the CDR3 is 15 residues. The germline V gene encodes CDR1 MDHEN and CDR2 SYDVKM. This CDR3 is CASSLSGTTSYEQYF. The CDR3 nucleotides read TGTGCCAGCAGCTTATCCGGGACTACCTCCTACGAGCAGTACTTC.

The chain has TRBV10-3 and TRBJ2-1, with D unresolved. Germline CDR1 and CDR2: ENHRY and SYGVKD. CDR3 size: 15 residues. Trimming took 6 bases from V and 4 from J, leaving 16 bases between them. CDR3 sequence: CAIRLTRLGYNEQFF. The CDR3 nucleotides read TGTGCCATCAGGTTGACACGATTGGGTTACAATGAGCAGTTCTTC.

V and J are TRBV5-5 and TRBJ1-2; D unclear. CDR3 length: 13 residues. Germline V lookup: CDR1 SGHKS, CDR2 YYEKEE (reference sequence). V lost 2 bases and J lost 5, with 10 bases in between. The CDR3 region is CASSFSGGYGYTF. CDR3 DNA: TGTGCCAGCAGCTTCTCGGGAGGATATGGCTACACCTTC. Together with reference TRBV5-5 and TRBJ1-2, the CDR3 gives the full variable domain: DAGVTQSPTHLIKTRGQQVTLRCSPISGHKSVSWYQQVLGQGPQFIFQYYEKEERGRGNFPDRFSARQFPNYSSELNVNALLLGDSALYLCASSFSGGYGYTFGSGTRLTVV.

The genes are TRBV5-1 and TRBJ1-4; 7 bases agree with TRBD1. The trim removed 3 bases at V and 7 bases at J, leaving 6 bases unmatched. The CDR3 is made up of 14 amino acids. CDR1 and CDR2 from the germline V gene are SGHRS and YFSETQ. The CDR3 coding sequence is TGCGCCAGCAGCTACAGGGGCAGTGGTGAAAAACTGTTTTTT. It is translated as CASSYRGSGEKLFF. Supplemented by reference TRBV5-1 and TRBJ1-4, the full variable domain reads KAGVTQTPRYLIKTRGQQVTLSCSPISGHRSVSWYQQTPGQGLQFLFEYFSETQRNKGNFPGRFSGRQFSNSRSEMNVSTLELGDSALYLCASSYRGSGEKLFFGSGTQLSVL.

V and J are TRBV11-2 and TRBJ2-2, with 7 bases matching TRBD2. This CDR3 contains 16 residues. The V gene end was trimmed by 2 bases and the J gene end by 0 bases; junction bases not matched to a gene: 3. Looked up from germline, CDR1 is SGHAT and CDR2 is FQNNGV. This chain's CDR3 is CASSLRLAPNTGELFF. CDR3 bases: TGTGCCAGCAGCTTAAGACTAGCTCCGAACACCGGGGAGCTGTTTTTT.

The V and J genes are TRBV19 and TRBJ1-4, with a weak D call TRBD1 (6 bases). This CDR3 has 16 residues. Between the trimmed V and J ends, which lost 5 bases and 2 bases, there was a span of 15 bases. Germline CDR1 and CDR2: LNHDA and SQIVND (reference sequence). DNA for the CDR3: TGTGCCAGTAGTTCCCGCCCAGGGGTTACTAATGAAAAACTGTTTTTT. This sequence encodes CASSSRPGVTNEKLFF.

This chain links TRBV2 with TRBJ1-1, with TRBD1 matching over 8 bases. Germline assignment: CDR1 SNHLY and CDR2 FYNNEI. Trimming cost V 5 bases and J 1 base; bases outside gene matches: 3. The CDR3 contains 14 residues. The chain's CDR3 is CASSRQGRNTEAFF. The DNA of the CDR3 is TGTGCCAGCAGTCGACAGGGGAGGAACACTGAAGCTTTCTTT.

This chain links TRBV19 with TRBJ2-1, with no clear D. V lost 1 base and J lost 3, with 7 bases in between. CDR1 and CDR2 from the germline V gene are LNHDA and SQIVND (reference sequence). This CDR3 comprises 14 residues. The CDR3 nucleotides are TGTGCCAGTAGTATAGGCGGATACTACAATGAGCAGTTCTTC. Its translation: CASSIGGYYNEQFF.

J is TRBJ1-5 and V is TRBV2; 7 bases align to TRBD1. Trimming removed 6 bases from V and 0 bases from J; junction bases left unmatched: 14. CDR1 is SNHLY, CDR2 FYNNEI, per germline. The CDR3 is 18 residues long. CDR3 sequence reads: CASRAPGTELYSNQPQHF. DNA of the CDR3: TGTGCCAGCAGGGCCCCCGGGACAGAATTATATAGCAATCAGCCCCAGCATTTT.

V usage is TRBV5-4 and J usage is TRBJ2-5; D perhaps matches TRBD2 (6 bases). Germline V CDR1 and CDR2: SGHNT, YYREEE (reference sequence). Trimming left V 3 bases short and J 4 bases short, with 16 bases between. The CDR3 loop spans 15 amino acids. This chain's CDR3 is CASSSPGTGGETQYF. The DNA for the CDR3 is TGTGCCAGCAGCTCACCTGGCACCGGGGGAGAGACCCAGTACTTC.

The genes are TRBV18 and TRBJ2-3; 8 bases line up with TRBD2. Looked up from germline, CDR1 is KGHSH and CDR2 is LQKENI. The CDR3 is made up of 17 amino acids. Germline trimming cut 4 bases from V and 0 bases from J; bases unmatched to any gene: 9. Here the CDR3 reads CASSLSIIAGSTDTQYF. CDR3 nucleotides: TGTGCCAGCTCACTGTCGATTATAGCGGGGAGCACAGATACGCAGTATTTT.